The clone carrying this T cell receptor (beta chain) was recorded a few times. Antigen specificity is unknown. Preparation of the TCRbeta library used unique molecular identifiers. TCRdb re-derived calls from the PCR reads in MiXCR, one entry per CDR3 protein. This repertoire shows 500,000 to 600,000 distinct CDR3 sequences, 27% found once; its top ten account for approximately 39%. The V and J ends lost 3 bases and 12 bases respectively, with 13 bases between them. Germline values: CDR1 SGHKS, CDR2 YYEKEE (reference sequence). The CDR3 loop spans 11 amino acids. The data derive from a study of T-cell reconstitution after alpha-beta-depleted transplantation in children. Study-level points and caveats: Expanded graft clones numbering several hundred reportedly gave rise to alpha-beta T cells about two months after transplant. T-cell counts and diversity at one year following transplant were attributed mainly to newly produced T cells. Certain patients had high TCRbeta diversity at day 60, and it came from recipient T cells and thymic progenitors that survived.

The material sequenced was PBMCs, taken before TCRalphabeta/CD19-depleted stem cell transplant. This chain connects TRBV5-5 to TRBJ2-7, with D perhaps TRBD2 (5 bases). This clonotype was sampled from a boy under two years old with Wiskott-Aldrich syndrome, due to receive a stem cell transplant. Here the CDR3 reads CASSSTRAAYF. The CDR3 DNA is TGTGCCAGCAGCTCTACTAGAGCGGCGTACTTC.